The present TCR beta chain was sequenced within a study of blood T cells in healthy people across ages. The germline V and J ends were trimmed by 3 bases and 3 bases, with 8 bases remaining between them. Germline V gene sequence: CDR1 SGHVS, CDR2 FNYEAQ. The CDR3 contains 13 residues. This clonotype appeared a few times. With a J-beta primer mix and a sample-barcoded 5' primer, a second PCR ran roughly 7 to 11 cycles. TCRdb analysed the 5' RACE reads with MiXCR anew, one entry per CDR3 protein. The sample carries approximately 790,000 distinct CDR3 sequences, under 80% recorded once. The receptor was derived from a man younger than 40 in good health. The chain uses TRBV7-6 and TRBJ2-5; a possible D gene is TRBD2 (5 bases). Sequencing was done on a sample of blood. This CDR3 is CASSLRVEETQYF. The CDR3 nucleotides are TGTGCCAGCAGCTTGAGGGTCGAAGAGACCCAGTACTTC.